The next 18 T cell receptor beta chains were all read from a single sample in a study of blood T cell repertoires in COVID-19. Repertoires were generated with immunoSEQ multiplex PCR, while TCRdb's copy carries only in-frame clones and drops some. The sample shows under 95,000 clones, around 81% of them seen only once. The sample taken for sequencing was peripheral blood. Every receptor here comes from a woman aged 70 to 79 with acute or convalescent COVID-19.

The rearrangement uses TRBV4-2 and TRBJ1-1, with D perhaps matching TRBD1 (6 bases). Between the trimmed V and J ends, which lost 4 bases and 2 bases, there was a span of 11 bases. The CDR3 covers 14 residues. CDR1 and CDR2 (germline): LGHNA, YNFKEQ. The CDR3 protein is CASSPWGGNTEAFF. CDR3 coding DNA: TGTGCCAGCAGCCCGTGGGGGGGCAACACTGAAGCTTTCTTT.

The rearrangement joins TRBV7-2 to TRBJ2-3, with 7 bases aligning to TRBD1. This CDR3 contains 19 residues. Germline V gene sequence: CDR1 SGHTA, CDR2 FQGNSA. V lost 2 bases, J lost 0 bases, and 14 bases stayed unmatched. CDR3 DNA: TGTGCCAGCAGCTTAAGGGGGCGAACATGGACGGTCAGCACAGATACGCAGTATTTT. Encoded protein: CASSLRGRTWTVSTDTQYF.

V and J are TRBV19 and TRBJ1-1, with a tentative D call TRBD1 (5 bases). Looked up from germline, CDR1 is LNHDA and CDR2 is SQIVND (reference sequence). The CDR3 has 14 residues. V gave up 7 bases and J gave up 4 bases, with 16 bases separating them. CDR3 loop: CASKEGPTGTEAFF. Written as DNA, the CDR3 is TGTGCCAGTAAGGAGGGGCCCACGGGCACTGAAGCTTTCTTT.

V usage is TRBV30 and J usage is TRBJ2-1, with 11 bases aligning to TRBD2. This CDR3 comprises 15 residues. Germline V gene sequence: CDR1 GTSNPN, CDR2 SVGIG (reference sequence). Trimming took 0 bases from V and 9 from J; bases not matched to a gene: 7. This CDR3 reads CAWSVSSGGPTEQFF. The CDR3 nucleotides are TGTGCCTGGAGTGTTTCTAGCGGGGGGCCGACTGAGCAGTTCTTC.

The chain uses TRBV18 and TRBJ1-6, with D possibly being TRBD1 (5 bases). CDR3 size: 13 residues. V was clipped by 3 bases and J by 9 bases, with 9 bases between them. The germline CDR1 and CDR2 sequences are KGHSH and LQKENI. CDR3 sequence (DNA): TGTGCCAGCTCACCCAGGGAAGCTTCACCCCTCCACTTT. Translation: CASSPREASPLHF.

The V call is TRBV6-5, the J call TRBJ1-2; D is unclear. Germline values: CDR1 MNHEY, CDR2 SVGAGI. Trimming stripped 2 bases from V and 7 bases from J, with 11 bases between. There are 13 residues in the CDR3. CDR3: CASSYGRLLGYTF. DNA for the CDR3: TGTGCCAGCAGTTACGGCCGTCTTCTTGGCTACACCTTC.

This chain links TRBV5-1 with TRBJ2-5, with a weak D call TRBD2 (6 bases). The CDR3 sequence is 13 residues long. The V end lost 4 bases, the J end lost 0 bases, and 7 bases lay between the germline ends. The germline V gene encodes CDR1 SGHRS and CDR2 YFSETQ. The CDR3 is CASSAGNQETQYF. CDR3 sequence (DNA): TGCGCCAGCAGCGCGGGGAACCAAGAGACCCAGTACTTC.

This chain connects TRBV2 to TRBJ2-7; D perhaps matches TRBD2 (5 bases). Deletions cut 2 bases from V and 0 bases from J, with 8 bases between. CDR1 SNHLY and CDR2 FYNNEI come from the germline V gene. The CDR3 totals 14 residues. This CDR3 reads CASSENRDSYEQYF. In DNA, the CDR3 is TGTGCCAGCAGTGAAAATCGGGACTCCTACGAGCAGTACTTC. Combining the CDR3 with reference TRBV2 and TRBJ2-7 gives the whole variable domain EPEVTQTPSHQVTQMGQEVILRCVPISNHLYFYWYRQILGQKVEFLVSFYNNEISEKSEIFDDQFSVERPDGSNFTLKIRSTKLEDSAMYFCASSENRDSYEQYFGPGTRLTVT.

The J gene is TRBJ1-2, the V gene TRBV27; TRBD1 might be the D (6 bases). This CDR3 is built from 13 residues. V was cut by 2 bases and J by 6 bases, with 10 bases left in between. Germline-derived CDR1 and CDR2 are MNHEY and SMNVEV (reference sequence). The CDR3 loop reads CASSLGRGDGYTF. DNA for the CDR3: TGTGCCAGCAGTTTAGGCAGGGGAGATGGCTACACCTTC.

This chain joins TRBV7-2 and TRBJ2-3; 8 bases are shared with TRBD2. Germline loops: CDR1 SGHTA, CDR2 FQGNSA. The V segment lost 5 bases and the J segment 6 bases; nucleotides outside the gene matches: 4. The CDR3 has 13 residues. The CDR3 reads CASSRGGFDTQYF. The CDR3 DNA reads as TGTGCCAGCAGCCGGGGGGGATTTGATACGCAGTATTTT.

The genes are TRBV5-1 and TRBJ1-4, with D hard to call. Germline CDR1 SGHRS, CDR2 YFSETQ. The CDR3 runs to 16 residues. The V and J ends lost 1 base and 7 bases respectively, with 17 bases between them. The DNA of the CDR3 is TGCGCCAGCAGCTTGATCCCCTCCGGGGATAGTGAAAAACTGTTTTTT. It yields the protein CASSLIPSGDSEKLFF.

The chain employs TRBV11-3 and TRBJ2-5, with TRBD1 as a possible D gene (5 bases). This CDR3 spans 15 amino acids. Trimming left V 0 bases short and J 4 bases short, with 12 bases between. Germline CDR1 and CDR2: SGHNT and YENEEA. The CDR3 sequence: CASSLDNTGSETQYF. CDR3 nucleotide sequence: TGTGCCAGCAGCTTAGATAATACAGGTTCAGAGACCCAGTACTTC.

The chain employs TRBV5-1 and TRBJ2-2; D uncertain. Germline CDR1 and CDR2: SGHRS and YFSETQ. V dropped 0 bases and J dropped 1 base, with 7 bases sitting between them. CDR3 size: 15 residues. The CDR3 DNA sequence: TGCGCCAGCAGCTTGGAAGCCATGAACACCGGGGAGCTGTTTTTT. It yields the protein CASSLEAMNTGELFF.

The chain couples TRBV5-4 to TRBJ2-3, with TRBD1 matching 7 bases. The CDR3 totals 14 residues. From germline, CDR1 is SGHNT and CDR2 YYREEE (reference sequence). J was trimmed by 2 bases and V by 5 bases; bases with no gene match: 5. This CDR3 reads CASSSDRDTDTQYF. CDR3 coding DNA: TGTGCCAGCAGTAGTGACAGGGACACAGATACGCAGTATTTT. The full variable domain, its missing parts supplied by reference TRBV5-4 and TRBJ2-3, is ETGVTQSPTHLIKTRGQQVTLRCSSQSGHNTVSWYQQALGQGPQFIFQYYREEENGRGNFPPRFSGLQFPNYSSELNVNALELDDSALYLCASSSDRDTDTQYFGPGTRLTVL.

The V gene is TRBV6-5, the J gene TRBJ1-1; D is perhaps TRBD1 (5 bases). V lost 6 bases, J lost 10 bases, and 21 bases lay in between. The CDR3 is 14 residues long. Germline-derived CDR1 and CDR2 are MNHEY and SVGAGI. This CDR3 is CASRRTGTLPGAFF. The DNA for the CDR3 is TGTGCCAGCAGGCGAACCGGGACTTTACCTGGAGCTTTCTTT.

The rearrangement links TRBV12-3 or TRBV12-4 to TRBJ1-1; D uncertain. Trimming pared 4 bases from V and 1 base from J, leaving 7 bases between. This CDR3 has 13 residues. The CDR3 here is CASSYSTNTEAFF. CDR3 DNA sequence: TGTGCCAGCAGTTACTCAACGAACACTGAAGCTTTCTTT.

The rearrangement joins TRBV30 to TRBJ2-2; D possibly corresponds to TRBD1 (6 bases). Germline V gene data show CDR1 as GTSNPN and CDR2 as SVGIG (reference sequence). Trimming took off 3 bases at V and 7 bases at J, with 9 bases between the two ends. The CDR3 is 12 amino acids. The CDR3 spells CAWRQGVGELFF. The CDR3 DNA follows: TGTGCCTGGAGACAGGGTGTCGGGGAGCTGTTTTTT.

The V call is TRBV6-6, the J call TRBJ2-3; D ambiguous. V was trimmed by 2 bases and J by 4 bases, leaving 13 bases between them. Per the germline V gene, CDR1 is MNHNY and CDR2 is SVGAGI (reference sequence). CDR3 length: 15 amino acids. Written as DNA, the CDR3 is TGTGCCAGCAGTTACGCAGGTTTTGGTTCAGATACGCAGTATTTT. Translated, it gives CASSYAGFGSDTQYF.